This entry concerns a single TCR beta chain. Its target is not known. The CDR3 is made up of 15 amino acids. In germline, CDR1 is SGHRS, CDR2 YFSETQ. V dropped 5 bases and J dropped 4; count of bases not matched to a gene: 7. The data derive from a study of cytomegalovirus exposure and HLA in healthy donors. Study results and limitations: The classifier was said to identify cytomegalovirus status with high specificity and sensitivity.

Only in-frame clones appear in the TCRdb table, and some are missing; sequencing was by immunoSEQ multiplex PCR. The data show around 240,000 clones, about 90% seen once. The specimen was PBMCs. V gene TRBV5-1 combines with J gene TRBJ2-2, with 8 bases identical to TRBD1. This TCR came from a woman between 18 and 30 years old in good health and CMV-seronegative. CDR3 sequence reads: CASRTGAPVTGELFF. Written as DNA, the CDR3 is TGCGCCAGCAGGACAGGGGCCCCGGTCACCGGGGAGCTGTTTTTT.